Sequencing of this TCR beta chain was carried out in a study of T cells in Graves' hyperthyroidism and ophthalmopathy. Study context: Upon initial diagnosis and before any treatment, peripheral blood was collected.

In this sample, this clonotype turned up many times. The antigen is not known. General observations from the study: The majority of expanded thyroid clonotypes above 0.001 also appeared in blood.

The germline gives CDR1 SGHVS, CDR2 FQNEAQ. The CDR3 covers 18 residues. V was shortened by 2 bases and J by 6 bases, with 26 bases between the two germline ends. Template material for amplifying TCR beta CDR3 regions consisted of RNA transcripts. First-round RT-PCR of the TCR CDR3 relied on the HTBI primer set. One entry per CDR3 protein, called by TCRdb with MiXCR from the multiplex PCR reads. The sample lists 600,000 to 650,000 distinct CDR3 sequences; more than 20% were seen once. Ophthalmopathy patients all had a Clinical Activity Score of at least 3, a NOSPECS grade of at least 4 and disease under 3 months old. More than 8 ml fresh peripheral blood yielded the PBMCs.

The clonotype originates from a man aged 30 to 39 with Graves' ophthalmopathy. V is TRBV7-8 and J is TRBJ2-7; tentatively, D is TRBD2 (6 bases). The sample consisted of blood. The CDR3 sequence is CASSLPATPGEGFFEQYF. DNA for the CDR3: TGTGCCAGCAGCTTACCGGCCACCCCGGGGGAAGGTTTTTTCGAGCAGTACTTC.